The sequence of this TCR beta chain was determined in a study of blood T cell repertoires in COVID-19. About the research overall: Acute and convalescent COVID-19 specimens originated in the United States, Italy and Spain.

How the authors handled the data: By means of reference gene primer amplification, nucleated cell counts were estimated. The method was immunoSEQ multiplex PCR; TCRdb's version includes in-frame clones alone and lacks a portion of them. Clonal size and the V and J genes are those of that table, whereas D and trimming came from the DNA. The sample contains about 250,000 clones, about 88% of which appear only once. The CDR3 has 13 residues. With 8 bases clipped from V and 5 bases from J, the junction kept 6 bases outside the gene matches. In germline, CDR1 is MNHNY, CDR2 SVGAGI (reference sequence). The sample holds a few counts of this clone.

The receptor comes from a woman in her thirties or forties who had recovered from COVID-19. Sample: peripheral blood. The rearrangement uses TRBV6-6 and TRBJ1-2, with 9 bases lining up with TRBD1. In nucleotides, the CDR3 is TGTGCCAGCGGGGACAGGGTACAGTATGGCTACACCTTC. This translates into CASGDRVQYGYTF.